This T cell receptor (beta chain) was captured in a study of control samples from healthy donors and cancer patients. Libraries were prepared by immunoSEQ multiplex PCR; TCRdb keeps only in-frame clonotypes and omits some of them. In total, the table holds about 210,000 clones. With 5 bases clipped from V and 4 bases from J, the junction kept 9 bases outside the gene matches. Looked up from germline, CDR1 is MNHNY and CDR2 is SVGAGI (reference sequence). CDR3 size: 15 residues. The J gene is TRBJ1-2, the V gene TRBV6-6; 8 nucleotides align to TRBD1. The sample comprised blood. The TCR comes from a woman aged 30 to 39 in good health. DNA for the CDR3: TGTGCCAGCAGTGCGCCGGGACAGGCCTCCTATGGCTACACCTTC. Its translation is CASSAPGQASYGYTF.